This TCR beta chain was retrieved from a study of cytomegalovirus exposure and HLA in healthy donors. Comments on this clone: What it binds is not known.

The PCR employed 60 Vbeta primers together with 13 Jbeta primers. The protocol was immunoSEQ multiplex PCR, while the TCRdb copy is restricted to in-frame clones and leaves out a portion. The repertoire includes about 240,000 clones, 78% of them detected once, and about 0.5% sits in the top ten. The study's findings and limits: Prior analysis indicated that the majority of TCR beta V segments exhibited productivity approximately 87% or approximately 30% of the time.

The clonotype comes from a boy aged 5-17 years in good health and CMV-seronegative. Source material: PBMCs.

CDR3 DNA sequence: TGTGCCAGCAGTTACCTTACAGGGGCCCGAGAGACCCAGTACTTC. This gives the protein CASSYLTGARETQYF. The chain is built from TRBV6-5 and TRBJ2-5; 7 nucleotides match TRBD1. The germline CDR1 and CDR2 sequences are MNHEY and SVGAGI. V was pared by 2 bases and J by 4 bases, with 7 bases of the junction left unmatched. CDR3 length: 15 residues.